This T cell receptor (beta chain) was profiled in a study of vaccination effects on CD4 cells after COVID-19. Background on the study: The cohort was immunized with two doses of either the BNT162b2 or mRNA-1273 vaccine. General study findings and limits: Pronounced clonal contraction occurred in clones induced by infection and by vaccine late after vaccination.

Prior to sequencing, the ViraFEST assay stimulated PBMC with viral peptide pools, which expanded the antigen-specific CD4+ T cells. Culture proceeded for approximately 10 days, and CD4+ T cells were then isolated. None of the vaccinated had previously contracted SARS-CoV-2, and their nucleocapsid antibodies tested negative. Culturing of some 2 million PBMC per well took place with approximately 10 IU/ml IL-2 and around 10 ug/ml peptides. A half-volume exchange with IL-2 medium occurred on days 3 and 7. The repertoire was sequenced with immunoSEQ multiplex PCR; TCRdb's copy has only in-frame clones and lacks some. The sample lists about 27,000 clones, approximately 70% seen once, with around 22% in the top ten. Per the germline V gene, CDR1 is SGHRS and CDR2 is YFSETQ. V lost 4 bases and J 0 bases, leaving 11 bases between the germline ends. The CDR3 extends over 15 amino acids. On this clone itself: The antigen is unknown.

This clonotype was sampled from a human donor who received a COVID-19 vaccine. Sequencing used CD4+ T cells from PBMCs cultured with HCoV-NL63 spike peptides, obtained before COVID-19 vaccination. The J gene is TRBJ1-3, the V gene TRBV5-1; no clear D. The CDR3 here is CASSDPGSSGNTIYF. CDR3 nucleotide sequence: TGCGCCAGCAGCGACCCGGGGAGCTCTGGAAACACCATATATTTT.